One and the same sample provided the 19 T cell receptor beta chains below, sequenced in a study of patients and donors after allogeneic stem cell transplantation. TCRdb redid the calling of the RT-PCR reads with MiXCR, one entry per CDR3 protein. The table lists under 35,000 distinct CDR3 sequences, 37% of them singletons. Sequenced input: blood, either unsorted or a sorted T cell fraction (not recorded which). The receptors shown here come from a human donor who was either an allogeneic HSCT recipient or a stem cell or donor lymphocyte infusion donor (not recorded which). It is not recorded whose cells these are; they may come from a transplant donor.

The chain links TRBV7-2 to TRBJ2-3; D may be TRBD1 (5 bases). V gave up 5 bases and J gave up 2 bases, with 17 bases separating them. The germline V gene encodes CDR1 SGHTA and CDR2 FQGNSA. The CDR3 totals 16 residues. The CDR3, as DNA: TGTGCCAGCAGCCCGAGACCGGACACTTACACAGATACGCAGTATTTT. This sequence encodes CASSPRPDTYTDTQYF.

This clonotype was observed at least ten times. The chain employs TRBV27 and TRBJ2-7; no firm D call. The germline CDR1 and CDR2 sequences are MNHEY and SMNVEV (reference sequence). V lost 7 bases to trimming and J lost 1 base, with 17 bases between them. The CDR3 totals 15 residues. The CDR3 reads CASKRVEDPSYEQYF. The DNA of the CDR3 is TGTGCCAGCAAGAGAGTCGAGGACCCTTCCTACGAGCAGTACTTC.

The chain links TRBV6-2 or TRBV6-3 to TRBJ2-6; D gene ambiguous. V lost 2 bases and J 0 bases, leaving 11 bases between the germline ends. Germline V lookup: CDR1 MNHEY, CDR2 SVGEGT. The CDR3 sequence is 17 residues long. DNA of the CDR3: TGTGCCAGCAGTTACCCCCCTGGCCGCTCTGGGGCCAACGTCCTGACTTTC. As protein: CASSYPPGRSGANVLTF.

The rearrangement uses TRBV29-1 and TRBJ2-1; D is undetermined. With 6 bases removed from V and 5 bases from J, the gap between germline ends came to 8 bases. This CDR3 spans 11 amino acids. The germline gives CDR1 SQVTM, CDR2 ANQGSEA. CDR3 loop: CSVATDNEQFF. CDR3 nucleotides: TGCAGCGTCGCCACCGACAATGAGCAGTTCTTC.

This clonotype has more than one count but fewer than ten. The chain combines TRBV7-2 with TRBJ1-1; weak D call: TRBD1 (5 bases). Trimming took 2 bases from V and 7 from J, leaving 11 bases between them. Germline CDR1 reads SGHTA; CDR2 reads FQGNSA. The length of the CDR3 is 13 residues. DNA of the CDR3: TGTGCCAGCAGCTTAAGGAGACAGATTGAAGCTTTCTTT. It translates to CASSLRRQIEAFF.

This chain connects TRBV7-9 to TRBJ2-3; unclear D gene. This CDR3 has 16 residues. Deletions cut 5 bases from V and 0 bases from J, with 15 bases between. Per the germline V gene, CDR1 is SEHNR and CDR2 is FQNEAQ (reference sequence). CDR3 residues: CASSRIKSSSTDTQYF. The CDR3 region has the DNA TGTGCCAGCAGCCGGATCAAGTCCTCTAGCACAGATACGCAGTATTTT.

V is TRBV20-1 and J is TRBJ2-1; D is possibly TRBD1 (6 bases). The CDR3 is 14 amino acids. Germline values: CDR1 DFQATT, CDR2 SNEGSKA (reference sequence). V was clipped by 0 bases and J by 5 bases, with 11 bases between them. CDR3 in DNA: TGCAGTGCTAGAGATACAGGGCTCCACAATGAGCAGTTCTTC. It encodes CSARDTGLHNEQFF.

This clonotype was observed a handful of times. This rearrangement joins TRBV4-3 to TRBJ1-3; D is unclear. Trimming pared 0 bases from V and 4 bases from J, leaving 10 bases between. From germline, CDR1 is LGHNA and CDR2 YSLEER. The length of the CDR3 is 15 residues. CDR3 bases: TGCGCCAGCAGCCAAGATTCGGGGTTGGGAAACACCATATATTTT. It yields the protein CASSQDSGLGNTIYF.

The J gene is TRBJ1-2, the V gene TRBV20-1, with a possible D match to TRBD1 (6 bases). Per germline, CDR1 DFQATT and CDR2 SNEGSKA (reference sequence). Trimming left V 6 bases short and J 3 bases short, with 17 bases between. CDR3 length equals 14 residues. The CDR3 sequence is CSALEGGGYYGYTF. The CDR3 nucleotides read TGCAGTGCGCTTGAAGGGGGAGGCTACTATGGCTACACCTTC.

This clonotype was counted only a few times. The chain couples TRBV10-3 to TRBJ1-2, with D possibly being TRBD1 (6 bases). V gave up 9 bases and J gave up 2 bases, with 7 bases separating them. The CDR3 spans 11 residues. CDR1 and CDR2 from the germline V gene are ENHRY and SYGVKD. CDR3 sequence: CAIRGNYGYTF. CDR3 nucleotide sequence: TGTGCCATTAGGGGGAACTATGGCTACACCTTC.

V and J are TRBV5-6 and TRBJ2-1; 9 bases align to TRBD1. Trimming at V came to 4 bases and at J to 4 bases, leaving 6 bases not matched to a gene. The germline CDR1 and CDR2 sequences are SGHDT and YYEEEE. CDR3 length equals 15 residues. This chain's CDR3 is CASSTTGGSYNEQFF. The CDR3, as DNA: TGTGCCAGCAGCACCACAGGGGGCTCGTACAATGAGCAGTTCTTC. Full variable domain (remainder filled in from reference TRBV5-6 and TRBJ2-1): DAGVTQSPTHLIKTRGQQVTLRCSPKSGHDTVSWYQQALGQGPQFIFQYYEEEERQRGNFPDRFSGHQFPNYSSELNVNALLLGDSALYLCASSTTGGSYNEQFFGPGTRLTVL.

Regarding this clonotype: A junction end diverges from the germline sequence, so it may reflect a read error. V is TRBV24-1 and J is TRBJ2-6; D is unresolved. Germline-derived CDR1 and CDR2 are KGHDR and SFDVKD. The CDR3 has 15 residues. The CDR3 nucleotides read TGTGCCACCAGTGATTTTATCTCTGGGGTCAACGTCCTGACTTTC. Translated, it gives CATSDFISGVNVLTF.

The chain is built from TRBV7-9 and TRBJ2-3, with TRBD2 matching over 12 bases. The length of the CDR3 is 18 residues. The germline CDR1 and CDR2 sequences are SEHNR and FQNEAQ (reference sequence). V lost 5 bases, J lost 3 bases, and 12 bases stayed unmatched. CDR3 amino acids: CASSLRSTSGRRTDTQYF. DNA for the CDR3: TGTGCCAGCAGCCTTCGTTCGACTAGCGGGAGACGGACAGATACGCAGTATTTT.

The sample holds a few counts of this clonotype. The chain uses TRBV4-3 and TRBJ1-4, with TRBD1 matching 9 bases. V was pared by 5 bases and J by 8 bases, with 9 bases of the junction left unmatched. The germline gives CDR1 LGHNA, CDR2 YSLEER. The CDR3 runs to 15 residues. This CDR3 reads CASSVTGQGGEKLFF. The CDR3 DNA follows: TGCGCCAGCAGCGTAACGGGACAGGGAGGGGAAAAACTGTTTTTT.

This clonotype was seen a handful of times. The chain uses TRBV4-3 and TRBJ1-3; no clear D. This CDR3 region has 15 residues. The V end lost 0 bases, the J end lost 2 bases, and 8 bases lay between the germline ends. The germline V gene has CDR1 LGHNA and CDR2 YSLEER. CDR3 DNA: TGCGCCAGCAGCCAAGATGTGAAAGCTGGAAACACCATATATTTT. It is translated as CASSQDVKAGNTIYF.

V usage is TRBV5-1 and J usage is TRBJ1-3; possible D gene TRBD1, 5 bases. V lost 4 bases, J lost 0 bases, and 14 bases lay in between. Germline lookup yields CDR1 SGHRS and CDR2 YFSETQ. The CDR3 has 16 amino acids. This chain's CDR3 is CASSDDSSASGNTIYF. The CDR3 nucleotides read TGCGCCAGCAGCGACGACAGCTCCGCCTCTGGAAACACCATATATTTT.

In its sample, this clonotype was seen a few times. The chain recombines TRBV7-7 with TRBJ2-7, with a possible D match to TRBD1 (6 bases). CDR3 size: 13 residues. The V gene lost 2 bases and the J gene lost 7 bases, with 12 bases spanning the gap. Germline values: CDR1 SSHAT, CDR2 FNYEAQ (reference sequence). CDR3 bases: TGTGCCAGCAGCTTATCAGGGGCCGGAGAGCAGTACTTC. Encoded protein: CASSLSGAGEQYF.

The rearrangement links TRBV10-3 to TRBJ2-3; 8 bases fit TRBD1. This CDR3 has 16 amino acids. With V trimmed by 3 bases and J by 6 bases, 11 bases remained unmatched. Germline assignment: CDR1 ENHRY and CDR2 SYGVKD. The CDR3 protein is CAISDTADREMDTQYF. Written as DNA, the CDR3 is TGTGCCATCAGTGACACGGCGGACAGGGAGATGGATACGCAGTATTTT.

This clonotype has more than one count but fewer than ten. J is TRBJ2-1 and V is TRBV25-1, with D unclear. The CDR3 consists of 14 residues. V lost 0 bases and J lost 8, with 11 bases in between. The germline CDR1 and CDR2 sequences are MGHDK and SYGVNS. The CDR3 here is CASSEYRLVDEQFF. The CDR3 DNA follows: TGTGCCAGCAGTGAATATAGGCTAGTCGATGAGCAGTTCTTC. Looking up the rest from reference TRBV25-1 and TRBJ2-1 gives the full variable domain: EADIYQTPRYLVIGTGKKITLECSQTMGHDKMYWYQQDPGMELHLIHYSYGVNSTEKGDLSSESTVSRIRTEHFPLTLESARPSHTSQYLCASSEYRLVDEQFFGPGTRLTVL.